This T cell receptor beta chain was recovered during a study of T-cell reconstitution after alpha-beta-depleted transplantation in children. Whole-study results and caveats: By one year post-transplant, T-cell counts and diversity largely arose from T cells that were newly produced. The high TCRbeta diversity at day 60 in some patients came from surviving recipient T cells and thymic progenitors.

A library of TCRbeta sequences, prepared with unique molecular identifiers, was generated. Each CDR3 protein gets one entry after TCRdb re-called the PCR reads with MiXCR. Of more than 300,000 distinct CDR3 sequences in the sample, 15% to 20% are singletons; the top ten hold about 41%. Looked up from germline, CDR1 is SGHRS and CDR2 is YFSETQ. CDR3 length equals 17 residues. V was clipped by 4 bases and J by 2 bases, with 20 bases between them. The table lists this clonotype with a few counts. Its antigen remains unidentified. The source of this sequence is a male patient aged 2 to 10 who had a stem cell transplant for acute lymphoblastic leukemia, so the T cells may come from the graft donor. The chain combines TRBV5-1 with TRBJ2-3; perhaps D is TRBD1 or TRBD2 (6 bases each). The sample here was PBMCs, mostly from graft donor cells, taken 360 days after TCRalphabeta/CD19-depleted stem cell transplant. The DNA of the CDR3 is TGCGCCAGCAGCCTGGGGGCGGGATCGGTCCACACAGATACGCAGTATTTT. This translates into CASSLGAGSVHTDTQYF.